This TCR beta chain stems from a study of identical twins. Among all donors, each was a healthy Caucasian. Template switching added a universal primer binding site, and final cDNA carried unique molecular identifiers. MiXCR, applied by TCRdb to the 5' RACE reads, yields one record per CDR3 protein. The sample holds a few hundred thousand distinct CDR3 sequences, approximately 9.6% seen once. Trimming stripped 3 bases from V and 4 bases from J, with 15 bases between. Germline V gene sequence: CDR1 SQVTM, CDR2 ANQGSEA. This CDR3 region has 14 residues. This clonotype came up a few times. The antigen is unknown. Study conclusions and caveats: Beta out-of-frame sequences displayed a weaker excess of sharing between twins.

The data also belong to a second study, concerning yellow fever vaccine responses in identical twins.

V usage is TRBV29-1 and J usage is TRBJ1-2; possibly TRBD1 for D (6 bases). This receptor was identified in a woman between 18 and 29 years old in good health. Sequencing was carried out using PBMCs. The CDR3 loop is CSVERGQGTYGYTF. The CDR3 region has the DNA TGCAGCGTTGAGAGGGGACAAGGGACCTATGGCTACACCTTC.